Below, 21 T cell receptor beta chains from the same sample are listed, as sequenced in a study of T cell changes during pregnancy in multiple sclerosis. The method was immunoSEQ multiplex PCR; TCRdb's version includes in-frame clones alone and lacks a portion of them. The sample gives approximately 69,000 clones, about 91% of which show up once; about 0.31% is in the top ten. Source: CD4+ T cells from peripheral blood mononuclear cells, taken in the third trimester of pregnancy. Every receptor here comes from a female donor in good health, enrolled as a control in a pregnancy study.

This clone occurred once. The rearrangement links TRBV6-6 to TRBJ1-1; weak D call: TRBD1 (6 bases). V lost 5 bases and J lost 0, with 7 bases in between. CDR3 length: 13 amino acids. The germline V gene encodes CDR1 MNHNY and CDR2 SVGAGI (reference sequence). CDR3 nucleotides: TGTGCCAGCAGTCACAGGGTGAACACTGAAGCTTTCTTT. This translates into CASSHRVNTEAFF.

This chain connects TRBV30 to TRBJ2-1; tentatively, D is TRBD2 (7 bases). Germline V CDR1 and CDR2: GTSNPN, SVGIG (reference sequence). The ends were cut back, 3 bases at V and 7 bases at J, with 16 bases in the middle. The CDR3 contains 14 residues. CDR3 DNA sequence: TGTGCCTGGAGGTGGGCGGGGGCAGGGAATGAGCAGTTCTTC. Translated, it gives CAWRWAGAGNEQFF.

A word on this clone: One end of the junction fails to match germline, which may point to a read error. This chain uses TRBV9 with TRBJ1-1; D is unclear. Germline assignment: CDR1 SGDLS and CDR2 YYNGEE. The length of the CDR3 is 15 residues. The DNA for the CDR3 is TGTGCCAGCGGCGTAGCCGAGGGAAAAGGCACTGAAGCTTTCTTT. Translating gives CASGVAEGKGTEAFF.

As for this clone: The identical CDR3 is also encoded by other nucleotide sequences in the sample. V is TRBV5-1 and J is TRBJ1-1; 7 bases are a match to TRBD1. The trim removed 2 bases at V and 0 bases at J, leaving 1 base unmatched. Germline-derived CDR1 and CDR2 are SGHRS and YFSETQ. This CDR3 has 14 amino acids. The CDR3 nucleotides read TGCGCCAGCAGCTTAGGGACAGTGAACACTGAAGCTTTCTTT. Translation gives CASSLGTVNTEAFF.

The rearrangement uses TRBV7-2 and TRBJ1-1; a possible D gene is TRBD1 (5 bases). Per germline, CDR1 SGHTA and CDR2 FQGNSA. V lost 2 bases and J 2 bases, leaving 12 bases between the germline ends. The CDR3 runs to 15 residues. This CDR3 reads CASSLSWQGNTEAFF. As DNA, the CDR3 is TGTGCCAGCAGCTTATCGTGGCAGGGAAACACTGAAGCTTTCTTT.

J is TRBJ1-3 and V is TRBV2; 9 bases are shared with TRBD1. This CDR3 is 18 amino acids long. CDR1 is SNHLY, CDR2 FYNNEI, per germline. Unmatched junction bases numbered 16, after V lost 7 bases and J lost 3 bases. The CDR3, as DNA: TGTGCCAGCACCCGATGGGGATTACAGGGGGCGAATGGAAACACCATATATTTT. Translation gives CASTRWGLQGANGNTIYF.

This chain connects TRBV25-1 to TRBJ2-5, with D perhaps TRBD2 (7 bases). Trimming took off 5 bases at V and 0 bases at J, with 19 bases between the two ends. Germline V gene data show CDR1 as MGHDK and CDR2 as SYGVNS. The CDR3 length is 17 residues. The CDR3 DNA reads TGTGCCAGCAGTTTCCTGGGGGGAGGGGGATACCAAGAGACCCAGTACTTC. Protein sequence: CASSFLGGGGYQETQYF.

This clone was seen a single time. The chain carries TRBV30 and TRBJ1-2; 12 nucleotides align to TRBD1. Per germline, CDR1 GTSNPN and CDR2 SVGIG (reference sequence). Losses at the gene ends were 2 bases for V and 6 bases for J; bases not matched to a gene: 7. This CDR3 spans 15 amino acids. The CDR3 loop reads CAWSWGDRGQDGYTF. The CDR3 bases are TGTGCCTGGAGTTGGGGGGACAGGGGGCAGGATGGCTACACCTTC.

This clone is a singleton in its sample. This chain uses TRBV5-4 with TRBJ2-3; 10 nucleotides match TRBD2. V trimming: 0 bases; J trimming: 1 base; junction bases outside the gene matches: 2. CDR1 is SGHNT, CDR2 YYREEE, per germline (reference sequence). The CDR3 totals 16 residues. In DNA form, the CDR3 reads TGTGCCAGCAGCTTGGTTCTAGCGGGGGGCACAGATACGCAGTATTTT. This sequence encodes CASSLVLAGGTDTQYF. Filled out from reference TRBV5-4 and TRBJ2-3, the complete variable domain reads ETGVTQSPTHLIKTRGQQVTLRCSSQSGHNTVSWYQQALGQGPQFIFQYYREEENGRGNFPPRFSGLQFPNYSSELNVNALELDDSALYLCASSLVLAGGTDTQYFGPGTRLTVL.

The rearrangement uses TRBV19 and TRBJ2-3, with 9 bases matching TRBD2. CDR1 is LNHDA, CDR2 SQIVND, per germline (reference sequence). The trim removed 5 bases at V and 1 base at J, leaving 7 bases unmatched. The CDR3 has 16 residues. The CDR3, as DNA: TGTGCCAGTAGTCCACCGAAGCGGGGGGGCACAGATACGCAGTATTTT. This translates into CASSPPKRGGTDTQYF.

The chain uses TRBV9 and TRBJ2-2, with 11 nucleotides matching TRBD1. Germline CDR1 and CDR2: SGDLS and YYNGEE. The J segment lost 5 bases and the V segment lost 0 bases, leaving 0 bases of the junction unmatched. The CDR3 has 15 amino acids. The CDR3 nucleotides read TGTGCCAGCAGCGTAGGGGACAGGGGGACCGGGGAGCTGTTTTTT. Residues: CASSVGDRGTGELFF.

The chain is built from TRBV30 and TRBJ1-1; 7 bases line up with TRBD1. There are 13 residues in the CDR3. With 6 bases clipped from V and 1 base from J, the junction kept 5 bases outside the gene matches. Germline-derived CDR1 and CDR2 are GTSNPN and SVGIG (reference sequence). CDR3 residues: CACKQGRNTEAFF. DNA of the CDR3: TGTGCCTGTAAACAGGGGCGGAACACTGAAGCTTTCTTT.

CDR3 nucleotides: TGTGCCAGCAGGTCGGGACAGGGTTCCTACGAGCAGTACTTC. Translated: CASRSGQGSYEQYF. The rearrangement uses TRBV28 and TRBJ2-7, with 9 bases lining up with TRBD1. Trimming cost V 6 bases and J 1 base; bases outside gene matches: 4. The CDR3 is 14 amino acids. CDR1 is MDHEN and CDR2 is SYDVKM in the germline V gene.

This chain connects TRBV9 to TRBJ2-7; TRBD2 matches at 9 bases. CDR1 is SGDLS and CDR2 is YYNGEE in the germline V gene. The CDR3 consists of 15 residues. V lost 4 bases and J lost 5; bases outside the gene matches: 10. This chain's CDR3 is CASSPLAGPPHEQYF. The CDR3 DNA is TGTGCCAGCAGCCCCCTAGCGGGGCCCCCCCACGAGCAGTACTTC.

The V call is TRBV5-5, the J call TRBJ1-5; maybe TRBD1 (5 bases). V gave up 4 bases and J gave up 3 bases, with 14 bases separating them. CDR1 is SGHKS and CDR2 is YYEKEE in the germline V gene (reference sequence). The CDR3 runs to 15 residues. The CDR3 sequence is CASSPPGGINQPQHF. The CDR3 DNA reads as TGTGCCAGCAGCCCCCCTGGGGGGATCAATCAGCCCCAGCATTTT. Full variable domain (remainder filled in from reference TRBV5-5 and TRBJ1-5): DAGVTQSPTHLIKTRGQQVTLRCSPISGHKSVSWYQQVLGQGPQFIFQYYEKEERGRGNFPDRFSARQFPNYSSELNVNALLLGDSALYLCASSPPGGINQPQHFGDGTRLSIL.

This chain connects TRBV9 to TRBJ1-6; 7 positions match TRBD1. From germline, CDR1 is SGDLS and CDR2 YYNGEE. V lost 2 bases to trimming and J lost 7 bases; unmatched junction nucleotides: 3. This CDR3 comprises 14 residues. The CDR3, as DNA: TGTGCCAGCAGCGTTACAGGGGAAAATTCACCCCTCCACTTT. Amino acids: CASSVTGENSPLHF.

CDR3 in DNA: TGCGCCAGCAGCCAAGGGACAGGGGGGTATGGCTACACCTTC. This encodes CASSQGTGGYGYTF. The V and J genes are TRBV4-3 and TRBJ1-2, with 10 bases aligning to TRBD1. The CDR3 has 14 residues. The ends lost 1 base at V and 5 bases at J; junction bases unmatched: 1. Germline V gene data show CDR1 as LGHNA and CDR2 as YSLEER.

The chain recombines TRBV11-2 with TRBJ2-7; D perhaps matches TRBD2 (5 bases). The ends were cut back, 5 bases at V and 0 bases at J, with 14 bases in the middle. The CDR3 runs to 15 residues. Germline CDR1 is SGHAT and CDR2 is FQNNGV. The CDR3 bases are TGTGCCAGCAGCCAACGAGGCGCGGGCTCCTACGAGCAGTACTTC. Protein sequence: CASSQRGAGSYEQYF.

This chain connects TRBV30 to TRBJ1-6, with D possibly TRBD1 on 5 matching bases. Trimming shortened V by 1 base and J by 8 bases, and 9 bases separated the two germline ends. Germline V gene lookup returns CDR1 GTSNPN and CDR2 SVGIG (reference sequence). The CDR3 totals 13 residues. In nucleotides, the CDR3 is TGTGCCTGGAGTGGCGACAGACATTCACCCCTCCACTTT. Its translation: CAWSGDRHSPLHF.

The CDR3 nucleotides are TGTGCCAGCAGTTTTAACAAGAACACCGGGGAGCTGTTTTTT. It encodes CASSFNKNTGELFF. The chain is built from TRBV27 and TRBJ2-2; D is ambiguous. Trimming removed 3 bases at V and 1 base at J, with 6 bases between. There are 14 residues in the CDR3. The germline gives CDR1 MNHEY, CDR2 SMNVEV (reference sequence).

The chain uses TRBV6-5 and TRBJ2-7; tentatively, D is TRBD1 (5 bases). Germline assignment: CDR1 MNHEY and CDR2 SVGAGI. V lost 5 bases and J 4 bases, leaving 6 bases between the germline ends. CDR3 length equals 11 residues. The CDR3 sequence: CASSRQYEQYF. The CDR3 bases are TGTGCCAGCAGTCGACAGTACGAGCAGTACTTC.